What follows is one T cell receptor beta chain and its context. The target antigen is unknown. Deletions cut 1 base from V and 1 base from J, with 8 bases between. Germline V CDR1 and CDR2: LNHDA, SQIVND (reference sequence). The CDR3 is 15 amino acids. The authors ran the immunoSEQ assay, v3.0, at survey level. Profiled with immunoSEQ multiplex PCR; TCRdb holds only in-frame clones, not every one. The sample holds roughly 34,000 clones, roughly 85% seen once. The sample is drawn from a study of long-term antiretroviral therapy in people with HIV. Study results and caveats: Diversity measured after ART increased yet remained under transplant donor controls. Before ART, certain clones expanded, and these dominated the repertoire at all time points. Narrower CDR3 length ranges marked HIV repertoires relative to controls. Possibly under older ART regimens, blood was drawn between about 2004 and 2018.

The sample here was unsorted PBMCs, taken roughly 2.9 years before starting antiretroviral therapy. This sequence originates from a woman in her twenties or thirties with HIV. This chain joins TRBV19 and TRBJ2-4, with D perhaps TRBD2 (5 bases). CDR3 in amino acids: CASSIGGAAKNIQYF. CDR3 DNA: TGTGCCAGTAGTATAGGGGGAGCTGCCAAAAACATTCAGTACTTC.